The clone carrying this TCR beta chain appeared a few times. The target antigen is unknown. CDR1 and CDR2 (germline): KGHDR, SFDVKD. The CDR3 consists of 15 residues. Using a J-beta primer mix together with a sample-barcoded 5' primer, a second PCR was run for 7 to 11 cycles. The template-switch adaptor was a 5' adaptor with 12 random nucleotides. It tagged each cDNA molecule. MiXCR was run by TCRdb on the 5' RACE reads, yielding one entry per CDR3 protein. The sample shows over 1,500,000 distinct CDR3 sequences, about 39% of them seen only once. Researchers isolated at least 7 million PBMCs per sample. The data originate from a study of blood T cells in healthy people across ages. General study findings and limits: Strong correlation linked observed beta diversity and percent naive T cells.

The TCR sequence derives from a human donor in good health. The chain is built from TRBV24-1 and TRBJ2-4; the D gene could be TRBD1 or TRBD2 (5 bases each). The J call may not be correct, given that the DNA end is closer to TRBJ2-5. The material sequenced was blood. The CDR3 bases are TGTGCCACCAGTGACGGGGACCGGTTCGGGGAGACCCAGTACTTC. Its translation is CATSDGDRFGETQYF.